The 11 T cell receptor beta chains below were found in one sample sequenced in a study of human versus mouse CDR3 diversity and MHC coevolution. Using immunoSEQ multiplex PCR, the repertoire was profiled, and TCRdb retains in-frame clones only, with some absent. The sample contains tens of thousands of clones, roughly 95% of which appear only once. Sequencing was performed on naive CD4+ T cells from blood. Subset meaning: CD45RO-negative CD62L-positive naive CD4 T cells. Receptor source: a person between 25 and 70 years old in good health.

This chain connects TRBV2 to TRBJ2-5; D is ambiguous. The CDR3 is made up of 11 amino acids. V gave up 4 bases and J gave up 5 bases, with 5 bases separating them. Germline values: CDR1 SNHLY, CDR2 FYNNEI. CDR3 loop: CASSVRETQYF. The CDR3 DNA follows: TGTGCCAGCAGTGTACGGGAGACCCAGTACTTC.

The rearrangement links TRBV18 to TRBJ1-1, with D perhaps matching TRBD1 (6 bases). V gave up 3 bases and J gave up 5 bases, with 16 bases separating them. The germline V gene has CDR1 KGHSH and CDR2 LQKENI. The CDR3 is 15 amino acids. As DNA, the CDR3 is TGTGCCAGCTCACCTCAGTCCGGGGGGCAGACTGAAGCTTTCTTT. This gives the protein CASSPQSGGQTEAFF. The full variable domain, its missing parts supplied by reference TRBV18 and TRBJ1-1, is NAGVMQNPRHLVRRRGQEARLRCSPMKGHSHVYWYRQLPEEGLKFMVYLQKENIIDESGMPKERFSAEFPKEGPSILRIQQVVRGDSAAYFCASSPQSGGQTEAFFGQGTRLTVV.

The chain recombines TRBV10-3 with TRBJ2-1; 8 bases are a match to TRBD1. The V gene's germline CDR1 is ENHRY and CDR2 SYGVKD. The CDR3 contains 14 residues. Trimming at V came to 5 bases and at J to 4 bases, leaving 4 bases not matched to a gene. In DNA, the CDR3 is TGTGCCATCAGTCCGAGACAGGGGTACAATGAGCAGTTCTTC. Residues: CAISPRQGYNEQFF.

This CDR3 is CASSPSRQANTEAFF. CDR3 sequence (DNA): TGTGCCAGCTCGCCCTCCAGACAGGCGAACACTGAAGCTTTCTTT. The chain is built from TRBV18 and TRBJ1-1; D is possibly TRBD1 (6 bases). The CDR3 contains 15 residues. Trimming removed 6 bases at V and 1 base at J, with 15 bases between. Germline V CDR1 and CDR2: KGHSH, LQKENI.

In this sample, this clone turned up once. This chain links TRBV7-3 with TRBJ1-6, with D tentatively TRBD1 (5 bases). With 1 base removed from V and 6 bases from J, the gap between germline ends came to 10 bases. CDR3 length equals 15 residues. CDR1 and CDR2 from the germline V gene are SGHTA and FQGTGA. The DNA for the CDR3 is TGTGCCAGCAGCTTAATATCCGGGGGTAATTCACCCCTCCACTTT. Its translation: CASSLISGGNSPLHF.

V and J are TRBV7-9 and TRBJ2-5; TRBD1 is a possible D gene (6 bases). The J call is doubtful: the DNA matches TRBJ2-7 better. CDR3 size: 12 residues. Germline CDR1 is SEHNR and CDR2 is FQNEAQ (reference sequence). In DNA, the CDR3 is TGTGCCAGCCTGTCCACAGGGAACGAGCAGTACTTC. This translates into CASLSTGNEQYF.

V gene TRBV5-1 combines with J gene TRBJ1-2; a possible D gene is TRBD1 (5 bases). Germline loops: CDR1 SGHRS, CDR2 YFSETQ. The CDR3 runs to 15 residues. The V end lost 0 bases, the J end lost 4 bases, and 13 bases lay between the germline ends. The CDR3 sequence: CASSLAGEGTYGYTF. The CDR3 region has the DNA TGCGCCAGCAGCTTGGCGGGGGAGGGGACCTATGGCTACACCTTC.

The V call is TRBV6-5, the J call TRBJ2-2; no clear D. Germline CDR1 and CDR2: MNHEY and SVGAGI. Trimming took 8 bases from V and 8 from J, leaving 9 bases between them. CDR3 length: 11 amino acids. CDR3 amino acids: CASSQVGELFF. The CDR3 DNA reads TGTGCCAGCTCCCAGGTGGGGGAGCTGTTTTTT.

This clone was seen only once. This rearrangement joins TRBV18 to TRBJ2-1; 10 bases are a match to TRBD2. Trimming at V came to 3 bases and at J to 7 bases, leaving 6 bases not matched to a gene. Per the germline V gene, CDR1 is KGHSH and CDR2 is LQKENI. This CDR3 region has 15 residues. CDR3 in amino acids: CASSPFTSGKNEQFF. In DNA, the CDR3 is TGTGCCAGCTCACCCTTCACTAGCGGGAAAAATGAGCAGTTCTTC.

This chain links TRBV9 with TRBJ2-5; D ambiguous. Germline CDR1 and CDR2: SGDLS and YYNGEE. This CDR3 has 14 amino acids. V lost 0 bases and J lost 5, with 11 bases in between. The DNA for the CDR3 is TGTGCCAGCAGCGTAGGGGCAGCTGGGGAGACCCAGTACTTC. Protein sequence: CASSVGAAGETQYF.

The V and J genes are TRBV29-1 and TRBJ1-1; 7 bases agree with TRBD1. The trim removed 5 bases at V and 1 base at J, leaving 4 bases unmatched. The CDR3 extends over 13 amino acids. CDR1 SQVTM and CDR2 ANQGSEA come from the germline V gene. This chain's CDR3 is CSVRQGSNTEAFF. The CDR3 nucleotides are TGCAGCGTTCGACAGGGATCGAACACTGAAGCTTTCTTT.